This is a list of T cell receptor beta chains from one sample in a study of human T cells and chemical hapten exposure. TCRdb re-called the RACE reads with MiXCR, one entry per CDR3 protein. Here the sample spans over 300,000 distinct CDR3 sequences, 5% to 6.5% being singletons. This specimen consisted of whole blood, obtained in connection with sensitization to the hapten diphenylcyclopropenone (DPC). The receptor source for this set is a woman in her forties or fifties with alopecia areata. Some clones in this sample may be carry-over from other donors' samples. Each CDR3 is given without its conserved first and last residue. The order of the fields is clone size, V gene, CDR3 protein. Not every row has a clone size; where given, it reads once, few, many or a size class.

clone size: few; V gene: TRBV5-1; CDR3 protein: ASSSRTSGGASDTQY
clone size: .; V gene: TRBV12-3/TRBV12-4; CDR3 protein: ASTSSTIEAF
clone size: .; V gene: TRBV10-3; CDR3 protein: AIGTAGGQDTQY
clone size: .; V gene: TRBV4-3; CDR3 protein: ASSVYAGATGELF
clone size: many; V gene: TRBV5-1; CDR3 protein: ASSLGEGTEAF
clone size: few; V gene: TRBV30; CDR3 protein: AWGLRQGTQY
clone size: many; V gene: TRBV12-3/TRBV12-4; CDR3 protein: ASIGNFEQF
clone size: few; V gene: TRBV6-2/TRBV6-3; CDR3 protein: ASRDGEQF
clone size: many; V gene: TRBV5-5; CDR3 protein: ASSLWRDSTNQPQH
clone size: many; V gene: TRBV6-5; CDR3 protein: ASSYSGGGGYT
clone size: .; V gene: TRBV4-2; CDR3 protein: ASSQVLLAGGRTDTQY
clone size: many; V gene: TRBV7-9; CDR3 protein: ASSLMDEKLF
clone size: few; V gene: TRBV7-2; CDR3 protein: ASSQAGPPDLQF
clone size: many; V gene: TRBV29-1; CDR3 protein: SVLKTDNYGYT
clone size: .; V gene: TRBV7-9; CDR3 protein: ASSLGPTGNTIY
clone size: many; V gene: TRBV9; CDR3 protein: ASSVGASGYT
clone size: many; V gene: TRBV6-5; CDR3 protein: ASMGTGGYTYGYT
clone size: many; V gene: TRBV5-1; CDR3 protein: ASSTGRSISEKLF
clone size: many; V gene: TRBV5-1; CDR3 protein: ASSLGHGTLNYGYT
clone size: many; V gene: TRBV7-8; CDR3 protein: ASSPQGGGLGEKLF
clone size: many; V gene: TRBV9; CDR3 protein: ASSFRTGDSPLH
clone size: .; V gene: TRBV2; CDR3 protein: ASSIDREHQPQH
clone size: .; V gene: TRBV6-2/TRBV6-3; CDR3 protein: ASSYRAESYEQY
clone size: many; V gene: TRBV28; CDR3 protein: ASSVWASGADTDTQY
clone size: many; V gene: TRBV20-1; CDR3 protein: SALAGGDTQY
clone size: few; V gene: TRBV7-3; CDR3 protein: ASSSSGVGTGELF
clone size: many; V gene: TRBV7-6; CDR3 protein: ASSLGQFNEQF
clone size: .; V gene: TRBV7-6; CDR3 protein: ASSPPAGWKAGELF
clone size: .; V gene: TRBV20-1; CDR3 protein: SSLQGLDGYT
clone size: .; V gene: TRBV10-2; CDR3 protein: ASSEYRGVNTGELF
clone size: many; V gene: TRBV6-5; CDR3 protein: ASRAPGNTEAF
clone size: many; V gene: TRBV12-3/TRBV12-4; CDR3 protein: ASRLDTHSNQPQH
clone size: .; V gene: TRBV12-3/TRBV12-4; CDR3 protein: ASSFYNQPQH
clone size: many; V gene: TRBV27; CDR3 protein: ASSPFKDQPQH
clone size: many; V gene: TRBV7-2; CDR3 protein: ASSLGVAPTSTDTQY
clone size: .; V gene: TRBV9; CDR3 protein: ASSVGDGDSNQPQH
clone size: many; V gene: TRBV12-5; CDR3 protein: ASGHGTGASTDTQY
clone size: .; V gene: TRBV29-1; CDR3 protein: SGTLPPNEQC
clone size: .; V gene: TRBV9; CDR3 protein: ASSPRGRGGYNEQF
clone size: many; V gene: TRBV20-1; CDR3 protein: SANNRRNYGYT
clone size: many; V gene: TRBV3-1; CDR3 protein: ASSQVDRYEQY
clone size: .; V gene: TRBV5-6; CDR3 protein: ASSLSAGRQETQY
clone size: .; V gene: TRBV12-3/TRBV12-4; CDR3 protein: ASSPPRLYGYT
clone size: .; V gene: TRBV4-1; CDR3 protein: ASSQDLSRLQPQH
clone size: few; V gene: TRBV19; CDR3 protein: ASSIGPDSPPQH
clone size: many; V gene: TRBV5-1; CDR3 protein: ASSETSLDEQF
clone size: many; V gene: TRBV29-1; CDR3 protein: AVGTMNTEAF
clone size: many; V gene: TRBV7-2; CDR3 protein: ASSADGRSTEAF
clone size: many; V gene: TRBV13; CDR3 protein: ASSLEGGSYNEQF
clone size: .; V gene: TRBV3-1; CDR3 protein: ASSQDPRSYEQY
clone size: .; V gene: TRBV7-2; CDR3 protein: ASSLVPLSGNTIY